Listed here is a single TCR beta chain. Its binding antigen is unknown. No quality values exist for individual bases; no much larger clone is one base distant. The method behind the library was the immunoSEQ multiplex PCR assay. Sourced from immuneACCESS, this table was stored by TCRdb with only in-frame sequences that have V and J called. A share of the clones is absent; for the studies checked, an unresolved V gene accounts for under half, and the remainder has no known explanation. The sample records tens of thousands of clones, 85% to 95% of which are singletons. The ten most abundant clones make up 3% to 3.5% of the sample. This sample stems from a study of T cell changes during pregnancy in multiple sclerosis (dated by TCRdb to between 2019 and 2020). Concerning the study at large: The study looked at changes in the T cell repertoire across pregnancy in women with multiple sclerosis.

Including cysteine and phenylalanine, the CDR3 has 13 amino acids. Of all the DNA, just the CDR3 is kept, 39 bases in frame from base 1. According to the germline V gene (reference sequence), CDR1 reads SEHNR and CDR2 reads FQNEAQ. Trimming at the junction amounts to 8 bases on V and 3 bases on J, and the germline ends lie 14 bases apart. The rearranged chain carries TRBV7-9 and TRBJ2-7; no D gene can be assigned with confidence. The sample consisted of CD8+ T cells from peripheral blood mononuclear cells, taken in the third trimester of pregnancy. The source of this sequence is a female donor in good health, enrolled as a control in a pregnancy study. CDR3 protein: CASRHRDFYEQYF. The nucleotide sequence reads as follows: TGTGCCAGCCGTCATAGAGACTTCTACGAGCAGTACTTC.